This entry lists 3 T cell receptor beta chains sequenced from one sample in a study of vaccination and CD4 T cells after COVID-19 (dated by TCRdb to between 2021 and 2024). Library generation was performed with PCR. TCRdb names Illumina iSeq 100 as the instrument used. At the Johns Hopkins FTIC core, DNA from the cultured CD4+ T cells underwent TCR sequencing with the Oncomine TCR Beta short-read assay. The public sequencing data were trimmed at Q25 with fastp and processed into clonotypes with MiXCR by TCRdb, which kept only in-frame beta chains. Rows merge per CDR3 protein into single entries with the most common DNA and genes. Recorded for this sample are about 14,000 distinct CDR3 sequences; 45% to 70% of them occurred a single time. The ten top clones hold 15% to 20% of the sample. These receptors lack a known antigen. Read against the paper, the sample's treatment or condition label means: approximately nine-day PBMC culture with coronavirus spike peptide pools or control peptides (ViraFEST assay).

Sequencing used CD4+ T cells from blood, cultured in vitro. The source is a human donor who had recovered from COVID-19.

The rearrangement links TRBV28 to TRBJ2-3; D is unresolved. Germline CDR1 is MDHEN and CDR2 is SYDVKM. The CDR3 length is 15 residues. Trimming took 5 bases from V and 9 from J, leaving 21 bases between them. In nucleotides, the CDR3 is TGTGCCAGCAGTCCTGTTTGGACCCGAGCTAAAACGCAGTATTTT. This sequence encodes CASSPVWTRAKTQYF.

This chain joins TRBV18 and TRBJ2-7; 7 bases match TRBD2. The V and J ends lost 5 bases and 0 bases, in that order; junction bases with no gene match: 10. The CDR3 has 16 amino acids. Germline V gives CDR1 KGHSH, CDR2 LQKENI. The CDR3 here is CASSAVRDYTSYEQYF. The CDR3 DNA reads TGTGCCAGCTCAGCTGTGCGGGACTATACCTCCTACGAGCAGTACTTC.

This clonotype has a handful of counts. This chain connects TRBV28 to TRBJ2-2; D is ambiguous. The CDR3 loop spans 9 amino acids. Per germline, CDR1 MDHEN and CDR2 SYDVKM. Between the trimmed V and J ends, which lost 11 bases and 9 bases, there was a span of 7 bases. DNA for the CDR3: TGTGCCCTTGCCCGGGAGCTGTTTTTT. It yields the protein CALARELFF.